This passage covers 19 T cell receptor beta chains from one sample sequenced in a study of blood T cell repertoires in COVID-19. Profiling relied on immunoSEQ multiplex PCR, and the TCRdb table lists in-frame clones only, not all of them. The table has about 380,000 clones, 88% seen once. The specimen was PBMCs or T cells enriched from blood (not recorded which). The receptors shown here come from a woman between 18 and 30 years old who had recovered from COVID-19.

The chain couples TRBV5-1 to TRBJ2-3; 7 bases agree with TRBD2. Germline V CDR1 and CDR2: SGHRS, YFSETQ. The CDR3 is made up of 15 amino acids. The V gene end was trimmed by 0 bases and the J gene end by 2 bases; junction bases not matched to a gene: 3. For the CDR3, the DNA is TGCGCCAGCAGCTTGGAGCGGGGCACCACAGATACGCAGTATTTT. Protein product: CASSLERGTTDTQYF.

This clone was picked up a small number of times. The chain links TRBV2 to TRBJ1-5, with 7 bases matching TRBD1. The CDR3 totals 15 residues. V was pared by 6 bases and J by 2 bases, with 7 bases of the junction left unmatched. From germline, CDR1 is SNHLY and CDR2 FYNNEI. In nucleotides, the CDR3 is TGTGCCAGCAGGAATTCCGACAGGGGCAATCAGCCCCAGCATTTT. It is translated as CASRNSDRGNQPQHF.

The chain links TRBV5-1 to TRBJ1-2, with TRBD1 as a possible D gene (5 bases). Trimming pared 0 bases from V and 4 bases from J, leaving 13 bases between. This CDR3 is built from 15 residues. Looked up from germline, CDR1 is SGHRS and CDR2 is YFSETQ. CDR3 sequence reads: CASSLGDFASYGYTF. Here the CDR3 DNA reads TGCGCCAGCAGCTTGGGGGACTTCGCATCCTATGGCTACACCTTC.

Details on this clone: The same CDR3 also results from other DNA sequences found in this sample. The rearrangement uses TRBV7-2 and TRBJ1-2; possibly TRBD1 for D (6 bases). CDR1 is SGHTA, CDR2 FQGNSA, per germline. Trimming took off 5 bases at V and 1 base at J, with 14 bases between the two ends. The CDR3 length is 15 residues. The CDR3 is CASSLGQGLNYGYTF. For the CDR3, the DNA is TGTGCCAGCAGCCTCGGGCAGGGGCTTAACTATGGCTACACCTTC.

The rearrangement uses TRBV4-1 and TRBJ1-1; D is unclear. Germline V gene sequence: CDR1 MGHRA, CDR2 YSYEKL. CDR3 length: 15 residues. V lost 1 base to trimming and J lost 0 bases, with 9 bases between them. The CDR3 region has the DNA TGCGCCAGCAGCCAAGGGGCAGGTTTGAACACTGAAGCTTTCTTT. Amino acids: CASSQGAGLNTEAFF.

This chain's CDR3 is CASSSRTGTEKYNEQFF. The CDR3 nucleotides read TGTGCCAGCAGCTCTAGAACCGGGACAGAGAAGTACAATGAGCAGTTCTTC. The chain employs TRBV7-9 and TRBJ2-1; 7 bases fit TRBD1. This CDR3 contains 17 residues. Germline V lookup: CDR1 SEHNR, CDR2 FQNEAQ (reference sequence). J lost 4 bases, V lost 4 bases, and 13 bases had no gene match. The full variable domain, in which reference TRBV7-9 and TRBJ2-1 provide the parts outside the CDR3, is DTGVSQNPRHKITKRGQNVTFRCDPISEHNRLYWYRQTLGQGPEFLTYFQNEAQLEKSRLLSDRFSAERPKGSFSTLEIQRTEQGDSAMYLCASSSRTGTEKYNEQFFGPGTRLTVL.

This clone has just a few counts. CDR3 DNA sequence: TGTGCCAGCAGCTTAGGCCGCGCCACTGGAAACACCATATATTTT. It yields the protein CASSLGRATGNTIYF. This chain uses TRBV11-2 with TRBJ1-3; D is ambiguous. The ends were cut back, 1 base at V and 2 bases at J, with 9 bases in the middle. CDR1 and CDR2 from the germline V gene are SGHAT and FQNNGV. The CDR3 is made up of 15 amino acids.

The chain uses TRBV3-1 (or the pseudogene TRBV3-2) and TRBJ1-6; 8 nucleotides align to TRBD1. CDR1 and CDR2 (germline): LGHDT, YNNKEL (reference sequence). After removal of 2 bases from V and 11 bases from J, the junction contained 8 bases not matched to a gene. The CDR3 has 15 residues. The CDR3: CASSQLGGDRPPLHF. The DNA for the CDR3 is TGTGCCAGCAGCCAACTGGGGGGGGACAGGCCACCCCTCCACTTT.

V is TRBV3-1 (or the pseudogene TRBV3-2) and J is TRBJ1-5, with D perhaps TRBD1 (6 bases). The germline V gene has CDR1 LGHDT and CDR2 YNNKEL (reference sequence). This CDR3 contains 13 residues. V lost 3 bases and J lost 3, with 6 bases in between. Here the CDR3 reads CASSQGANQPQHF. DNA for the CDR3: TGTGCCAGCAGCCAGGGGGCCAATCAGCCCCAGCATTTT.

The chain links TRBV7-3 to TRBJ2-6; TRBD1 is a possible D gene (6 bases). V gave up 8 bases and J gave up 0 bases, with 14 bases separating them. CDR3 size: 16 residues. Germline V gene lookup returns CDR1 SGHTA and CDR2 FQGTGA. The CDR3 loop reads CASGSTGLSGANVLTF. The CDR3 coding sequence is TGTGCCAGCGGATCGACAGGACTCTCTGGGGCCAACGTCCTGACTTTC.

V is TRBV19 and J is TRBJ2-5; 11 nucleotides match TRBD1. Germline CDR1 and CDR2: LNHDA and SQIVND (reference sequence). V lost 6 bases, J lost 4 bases, and 4 bases stayed unmatched. The CDR3 spans 14 residues. CDR3 DNA: TGTGCCAGTAGACGGACAGGGGGCAGAGAGACCCAGTACTTC. Translating it yields CASRRTGGRETQYF.

The chain has TRBV11-2 and TRBJ2-5; 8 nucleotides line up with TRBD2. CDR3 length: 15 amino acids. The germline V gene has CDR1 SGHAT and CDR2 FQNNGV. The junction had 10 bases not matched to a gene; V was cut back by 5 bases and J by 5 bases. CDR3 nucleotide sequence: TGTGCCAGCAGCACCGCGGCGGGGGGAGGGGAGACCCAGTACTTC. It codes for CASSTAAGGGETQYF.

The V gene is TRBV11-2, the J gene TRBJ1-5; D remains ambiguous. The CDR3 extends over 13 amino acids. V lost 2 bases to trimming and J lost 7 bases, with 9 bases between them. CDR1 and CDR2 (germline): SGHAT, FQNNGV. The CDR3 sequence: CASSLTRQQPQHF. CDR3 in DNA: TGTGCCAGCAGCTTAACCAGGCAGCAGCCCCAGCATTTT.

The chain is built from TRBV18 and TRBJ1-3, with 7 bases aligning to TRBD1. Germline V gene sequence: CDR1 KGHSH, CDR2 LQKENI. The CDR3 extends over 18 amino acids. V shed 1 base and J 0 bases; nucleotides not matched to a gene: 9. CDR3: CASSPQRNRGPSGNTIYF. Written as DNA, the CDR3 is TGTGCCAGCTCACCACAGAGAAACAGGGGCCCCTCTGGAAACACCATATATTTT. The full variable domain, its missing parts supplied by reference TRBV18 and TRBJ1-3, is NAGVMQNPRHLVRRRGQEARLRCSPMKGHSHVYWYRQLPEEGLKFMVYLQKENIIDESGMPKERFSAEFPKEGPSILRIQQVVRGDSAAYFCASSPQRNRGPSGNTIYFGEGSWLTVV.

CDR3 protein: CAISEFKDRLGGYTF. CDR3 nucleotide sequence: TGTGCCATCAGTGAGTTCAAGGACAGGCTTGGAGGCTACACCTTC. J is TRBJ1-2 and V is TRBV10-3, with TRBD1 matching over 7 bases. The CDR3 has 15 residues. The V gene's germline CDR1 is ENHRY and CDR2 SYGVKD. V lost 1 base and J lost 8; bases outside the gene matches: 10.

This chain joins TRBV19 and TRBJ1-1; 9 bases are shared with TRBD1. Germline V CDR1 and CDR2: LNHDA, SQIVND (reference sequence). The CDR3 runs 16 residues. J gave up 4 bases and V 5 bases, and 11 bases lay outside the gene matches. For the CDR3, the DNA is TGTGCCAGTAGTCCAACCGCGACAGGGGGGAGCACTGAAGCTTTCTTT. It codes for CASSPTATGGSTEAFF.

This clone has only one observation. The V and J genes are TRBV18 and TRBJ1-3, with 9 positions matching TRBD1. The CDR3 loop spans 15 amino acids. Germline V lookup: CDR1 KGHSH, CDR2 LQKENI. The junction had 7 bases not matched to a gene; V was cut back by 6 bases and J by 4 bases. The CDR3 nucleotides are TGTGCCAGCTCGACCGGGACAGGGCAAGGAAACACCATATATTTT. Protein: CASSTGTGQGNTIYF. The whole variable domain, filled in from reference TRBV18 and TRBJ1-3, reads NAGVMQNPRHLVRRRGQEARLRCSPMKGHSHVYWYRQLPEEGLKFMVYLQKENIIDESGMPKERFSAEFPKEGPSILRIQQVVRGDSAAYFCASSTGTGQGNTIYFGEGSWLTVV.

The V gene is TRBV15, the J gene TRBJ2-3; perhaps TRBD2 as D (6 bases). V shed 0 bases and J shed 2 bases, with 9 bases lying between them. The CDR3 has 15 residues. The germline CDR1 and CDR2 sequences are LNHNV and YYDKDF (reference sequence). The CDR3 DNA reads TGTGCCACCAGCAGAGAGGGACTCATCACAGATACGCAGTATTTT. Protein sequence: CATSREGLITDTQYF.

The genes are TRBV24-1 and TRBJ1-2; TRBD1 matches at 8 bases. The V segment lost 2 bases and the J segment 1 base; nucleotides outside the gene matches: 8. CDR1 and CDR2 from the germline V gene are KGHDR and SFDVKD. This CDR3 spans 17 amino acids. DNA for the CDR3: TGTGCCACCAGTGATTCTATCGACAGGGGCGTTAACTATGGCTACACCTTC. Residues: CATSDSIDRGVNYGYTF.